The entry that follows covers one T cell receptor (delta chain) sequence. Its target is unknown. The template was reverse-transcribed extracted RNA. The CDR3 regions were amplified by multiplex PCR from V-gene primers to a constant-region primer. TCRdb reanalysed the multiplex PCR reads via CATT. The sample gives fewer than 25,000 delta-chain clones, roughly 8% of which show up once; 0.85% to 1% is in the top ten. Trimming cost V 5 bases and J 4 bases; bases outside gene matches: 16. Germline V gene data show CDR1 as TSWWSYY and CDR2 as QGS. This CDR3 comprises 18 residues. Alphabeta T cells were depleted, then CD3+ Vdelta1+ Vdelta2- thymocytes were FACS-sorted. The sample comes from a study of Vδ1+ human thymocytes. Study-level findings and limits: Bulk data may be misread because of unexpected Vdelta2 sequences. Highly polyclonal TRG and TRD repertoires with Gaussian CDR3 length distributions appeared in thymus. Despite high sort purity, about a fifth of thymic T cell receptor delta sequences were Vdelta2. Many TRG clonotypes were shared between donors; TRD repertoires were essentially private.

V gene TRDV1 combines with J gene TRDJ1; 10 bases fit TRDD3. TCRdb supplies no J gene; here it was assigned by aligning the nucleotide sequence to germline. Sequenced sample: Vdelta1+ gamma-delta thymocytes from the thymus. Subset specified: FACS-sorted CD3+ TCRalphabeta- TCRVdelta1+ TCRVdelta2- thymocytes. The sequence derives from a child younger than two who had congenital heart surgery. The CDR3 DNA reads as TGTGCTCTTGGGAACTCGGACGTACTGGGGGATCGGGGCGATAAACTCATCTTT. This encodes CALGNSDVLGDRGDKLIF.